A selection of T cell receptor beta chains follows, all from one sample in a study of T cells in Graves' hyperthyroidism and ophthalmopathy. TCRdb re-called the multiplex PCR reads through MiXCR, storing one row per CDR3 protein. In the table there are about 400,000 distinct CDR3 sequences, approximately 14% of which are singletons. The sequencing input was blood. Source of these receptors: a woman under 30 with Graves' hyperthyroidism that later progressed to Graves' ophthalmopathy. The CDR3 runs from the conserved cysteine through the conserved F or W. A D gene is named only where the DNA matches it firmly. Clone size is not always given. Where it is, it says once, few, many or a class for expanded clones.

>TRBD1|TRBJ1-2|TRBV6-1|15|many
TGTGCCAGCAGTGGCGGGGACAGGGGCCCGCCTGGCTACACCTTC
CASSGGDRGPPGYTF
>TRBD1|TRBJ2-6|TRBV18|16|many
TGTGCCAGCTCACCATGGACAGGGGCTGGGGCCAACGTCCTGACTTTC
CASSPWTGAGANVLTF
>TRBD2|TRBJ2-5|TRBV27|17|many
TGTGCCAGCAGTCCTCGAGGACTAGCGGGGTACCAAGAGACCCAGTACTTC
CASSPRGLAGYQETQYF
>.|TRBJ1-6|TRBV20-1|15|once
TGCAGTGCTAGACCCCCCCGGGGGGATAATTCACCCCTCCACTTT
CSARPPRGDNSPLHF
>TRBD1|TRBJ2-3|TRBV2|14|many
TGTGCCAGCGGAGGACAGGGCGTTACAGATACGCAGTATTTT
CASGGQGVTDTQYF
>.|TRBJ2-5|TRBV4-3|15|few
TGCGCCAGCAGCCAATCCCGGGGGGCGGTTGAGACCCAGTACTTC
CASSQSRGAVETQYF
>.|TRBJ2-1|TRBV2|15|few
TGTGCCAGCAGTGAAGAGCGTAGCTCCTGCAATGAGCAGTTCTTC
CASSEERSSCNEQFF
>TRBD1|TRBJ1-5|TRBV5-5|16|.
TGTGCCAGCAGCTTGGGGGGACAGGATAGCAATCAGCCCCAGCATTTT
CASSLGGQDSNQPQHF
>TRBD2|TRBJ2-5|TRBV10-3|15|few
TGTGCCAGCACTTTTTATGGGGACTACCAGGAGACCCAGTACTTC
CASTFYGDYQETQYF
>.|TRBJ1-2|TRBV2|14|.
TGTGCCAGTACTCCCGGGACAACAATTTATGGCTACACCTTC
CASTPGTTIYGYTF
>.|TRBJ1-2|TRBV20-1|12|few
TGCAGTGCTGTAGCGTTTGCGGTCGGCTACACCTTC
CSAVAFAVGYTF
>TRBD1|TRBJ1-5|TRBV28|17|few
TGTGCCAGCAGTTTTCCCGGGACAGGGGTAAGCAATCAGCCCCAGCATTTT
CASSFPGTGVSNQPQHF
>.|TRBJ2-5|TRBV6-1|16|many
TGTGCCAGCACCAAGCCCAGGGACGCCATCCAAGAGACCCAGTACTTC
CASTKPRDAIQETQYF
>.|TRBJ2-7|TRBV20-1|14|many
TGCAGTGCTACGGACCAGGGGGGACTATACGAGCAGTACTTC
CSATDQGGLYEQYF
>.|TRBJ1-2|TRBV28|14|many
TGTGCCAGCAGTAGGGGGACTGGGAGCTATGGCTACACCTTC
CASSRGTGSYGYTF
>.|TRBJ1-2|TRBV4-3|14|.
TGCGCCAGCAGCCAAGATGATAACAGACTCGGCTACACCTTC
CASSQDDNRLGYTF
>.|TRBJ2-7|TRBV6-1|13|many
TGTGCCAGCAGTCAGGGTGCGACAGGCGAGCAGTACTTC
CASSQGATGEQYF
>.|TRBJ1-5|TRBV20-1|12|few
TGCAGTGCTAGAGTCTCGAATCAGCCCCAGCATTTT
CSARVSNQPQHF
>.|TRBJ1-2|TRBV2|12|.
TGTGCCAGCCGCCGGGGGCCTTATGGCTACACCTTC
CASRRGPYGYTF
>.|TRBJ2-1|TRBV24-1|16|.
TGTGCCACCAGAACTATAGGGGGGGGAGGGTACAATGAGCAGTTCTTC
CATRTIGGGGYNEQFF
>.|TRBJ2-5|TRBV7-3|16|.
TGTGCCAGCAGCTTTAACCGGGACTTCCACCAAGAGACCCAGTACTTC
CASSFNRDFHQETQYF
>TRBD1|TRBJ1-1|TRBV20-1|15|many
TGCAGTGCTAGAAGGTTTGGGACAGGGAACACTGAAGCTTTCTTT
CSARRFGTGNTEAFF
>.|TRBJ2-7|TRBV20-1|12|many
TGCAGTGCTTCGGACAGATACTACGAGCAGTACTTC
CSASDRYYEQYF
>.|TRBJ1-1|TRBV10-3|15|.
TGTGCCATCAGGCCCGGGGCGGATGGGACCTCTGAAGCTTTCTTT
CAIRPGADGTSEAFF
>.|TRBJ2-7|TRBV28|18|many
TGTGCCAGCAGCCCTGTGCTAGCCTATTATTCTCTTTCCTACGAGCAGTACTTC
CASSPVLAYYSLSYEQYF
>.|TRBJ2-7|TRBV28|15|many
TGTGCCAGCAGTTTTTATAGCGGATTACCCTACGAGCAGTACTTC
CASSFYSGLPYEQYF
>TRBD2|TRBJ2-2|TRBV7-6|13|once
TGTGCCAGCAGTCCACGAGGGGCGGGGGGGCTGTTTTTT
CASSPRGAGGLFF
>TRBD1|TRBJ1-5|TRBV7-8|15|.
TGTGCCAGCAGCTTGGAGGGGGCAATTGGGCAGCCCCAGCATTTT
CASSLEGAIGQPQHF
>.|TRBJ2-1|TRBV10-3|14|many
TGTGCCATCAGTGAAATCGACAGATACAATGAGCAGTTCTTC
CAISEIDRYNEQFF
>.|TRBJ2-1|TRBV6-5|15|many
TGTGCCAGCAGTTACGGAATTTATACTTACAATGAGCAGTTCTTC
CASSYGIYTYNEQFF